The rows below give T cell receptor beta chains drawn from one sample of a study of T cell repertoires in cytomegalovirus infection. Their antigens remain unidentified. MiXCR was run by TCRdb on the reads, yielding one entry per CDR3 protein. Of about half a million distinct CDR3 sequences in the sample, roughly a third are singletons; the top ten hold roughly 15%. The sequencing here drew on cultured PBMCs, taken from culture after CMV antigen stimulation. These receptors all stem from a human donor in good health (CMV status not recorded). Some clones in this sample may be carry-over from other donors' samples. Both conserved end residues are part of each CDR3. Fields, in order: J gene, V gene, clone size, D gene, CDR3 DNA, CDR3 protein. The D gene is left open where the match is weak. Not all rows give a size; the values are once, few, many and, for expanded clones, a class.

j_call: TRBJ1-1; v_call: TRBV19; clone_size: few; d_call: TRBD1; cdr3_nt: TGTGCCAGTAGTATGACAGGGGTGAACACTGAAGCTTTCTTT; cdr3_aa: CASSMTGVNTEAFF
j_call: TRBJ1-5; v_call: TRBV6-5; clone_size: NA; d_call: NA; cdr3_nt: TGTGCCAGCAGTGCCCTTGGGACTCAAAGTTCGAATCAGCCCCAGCATTTT; cdr3_aa: CASSALGTQSSNQPQHF
j_call: TRBJ2-7; v_call: TRBV7-2; clone_size: NA; d_call: NA; cdr3_nt: TGTGCCAGCAGCTTGGCCATCTCCTACGAGCAGTACTTC; cdr3_aa: CASSLAISYEQYF
j_call: TRBJ2-1; v_call: TRBV11-2; clone_size: few; d_call: TRBD2; cdr3_nt: TGTGCCAGCAGCTTGACTAGCGGGAGGGTCAGGAATGAGCAGTTCTTC; cdr3_aa: CASSLTSGRVRNEQFF
j_call: TRBJ1-1; v_call: TRBV12-3/TRBV12-4; clone_size: NA; d_call: NA; cdr3_nt: TGTGCCAGCAGACGTCAATGGTGGGGGGAGCGCATGAACACTGAAGCTTTCTTT; cdr3_aa: CASRRQWWGERMNTEAFF
j_call: TRBJ2-1; v_call: TRBV18; clone_size: few; d_call: NA; cdr3_nt: TGTGCCAGCTCGGGTGCCGAGAGCTCCTACAATGAGCAGTTCTTC; cdr3_aa: CASSGAESSYNEQFF
j_call: TRBJ1-1; v_call: TRBV19; clone_size: NA; d_call: NA; cdr3_nt: TGTGCCAGTACCAATGGGGTCTGGGAGACTGAAGCTTTCTTT; cdr3_aa: CASTNGVWETEAFF
j_call: TRBJ1-5; v_call: TRBV11-2; clone_size: NA; d_call: NA; cdr3_nt: TGTGCCAGCAGCTTAACGCTCTATCAGCCCCAGCATTTT; cdr3_aa: CASSLTLYQPQHF
j_call: TRBJ2-1; v_call: TRBV19; clone_size: NA; d_call: NA; cdr3_nt: TGTGCCAGTAGTCCCCAATCCGACTACAATGAGCAGTTCTTC; cdr3_aa: CASSPQSDYNEQFF
j_call: TRBJ2-1; v_call: TRBV7-2; clone_size: NA; d_call: NA; cdr3_nt: TGTGCCAGCAGCTTAGTGTATGAAGATGAGCAGTTCTTC; cdr3_aa: CASSLVYEDEQFF
j_call: TRBJ2-5; v_call: TRBV28; clone_size: NA; d_call: TRBD1; cdr3_nt: TGTGCCAGCAGTTTACTATCAGGGGGCGAAGAGACCCAGTACTTC; cdr3_aa: CASSLLSGGEETQYF
j_call: TRBJ1-3; v_call: TRBV12-3/TRBV12-4; clone_size: NA; d_call: NA; cdr3_nt: TGTGCCAGCTTCCAGGGGAGAGGAAACACCATATATTTT; cdr3_aa: CASFQGRGNTIYF
j_call: TRBJ2-1; v_call: TRBV4-3; clone_size: few; d_call: TRBD2; cdr3_nt: TGCGCCAGCAGCCAAGATATAATGGCGGGAGCTTACTATGAGCAGTTCTTC; cdr3_aa: CASSQDIMAGAYYEQFF
j_call: TRBJ2-6; v_call: TRBV29-1; clone_size: NA; d_call: NA; cdr3_nt: TGCAGCGTCCGAGAGGGTTCTGGGGCCAACGTCCTGACTTTC; cdr3_aa: CSVREGSGANVLTF
j_call: TRBJ1-1; v_call: TRBV11-3; clone_size: NA; d_call: NA; cdr3_nt: TGTGCCAGCAGCTATAGGGATGAAGCTTTCTTT; cdr3_aa: CASSYRDEAFF
j_call: TRBJ1-1; v_call: TRBV3-1; clone_size: NA; d_call: NA; cdr3_nt: TGTGCCAGCAGCCAAGGAGGGAGGGGTCGCCGGTCTGAAGCTTTCTTT; cdr3_aa: CASSQGGRGRRSEAFF